The entry below describes one T cell receptor beta chain. The source of the sample is a study of T-cell reconstitution after alpha-beta-depleted transplantation in children. Germline CDR1 is DFQATT and CDR2 is SNEGSKA (reference sequence). The CDR3 sequence is 12 residues long. Trimming cost V 5 bases and J 2 bases, with 10 bases left between them. The library targeted TCRbeta and was prepared with unique molecular identifiers. TCRdb re-derived calls from the PCR reads in MiXCR, one entry per CDR3 protein. Of just over 950,000 distinct CDR3 sequences listed, about 31% were seen once; the top ten hold over 25%.

This chain connects TRBV20-1 to TRBJ2-7; the D gene is possibly TRBD2 (6 bases). The source is a boy in the first two years of life who had a stem cell transplant for SCID, so the T cells may come from the graft donor. The material was PBMCs, mostly from graft donor cells, obtained 360 days after TCRalphabeta/CD19-depleted stem cell transplant. The CDR3 loop is CSALRGTYEQYF. The CDR3 DNA follows: TGCAGTGCTCTTCGGGGGACCTACGAGCAGTACTTC.